This T cell receptor (beta chain) was captured by sequencing in a study of STAT3 mutations in large granular lymphocyte leukemia. Study-wide background: Roughly half the longitudinally sequenced T-LGLL patients had canonical STAT3 mutations. Around two fifths of treated T-LGLL patients showed hematologic response to immunosuppression.

Each sample's TCRbeta library yielded on average around 41,000 productive templates. The table came from immunoSEQ multiplex PCR; TCRdb's copy has only in-frame clones and leaves some out. Of 35,000 to 50,000 clones listed, about 81% were seen once; the top ten hold less than 0.55%. Of note for this clone: Its antigen is unidentified.

The V and J ends lost 4 bases and 1 base, in that order; junction bases with no gene match: 11. The CDR3 consists of 19 residues. The V gene's germline CDR1 is SGHRS and CDR2 YFSETQ. Notes on the study in general: At least one immunodominant TCR beta clonotype appeared in every T-cell large granular lymphocyte leukemia patient.

Source material: PBMCs. The rearrangement joins TRBV5-1 to TRBJ2-3; 14 nucleotides match TRBD2. This receptor was obtained from a human donor with T large granular lymphocyte leukemia. Some clones in this sample may be carry-over from other donors' samples. CDR3 region: CASSATGLAGGVRTDTQYF. DNA of the CDR3: TGCGCCAGCAGCGCAACAGGACTAGCGGGGGGCGTTCGCACAGATACGCAGTATTTT. Complete variable domain (other parts from reference TRBV5-1 and TRBJ2-3): KAGVTQTPRYLIKTRGQQVTLSCSPISGHRSVSWYQQTPGQGLQFLFEYFSETQRNKGNFPGRFSGRQFSNSRSEMNVSTLELGDSALYLCASSATGLAGGVRTDTQYFGPGTRLTVL.